These 16 T cell receptor beta chains were sequenced from one sample in a study of response to subunit inactivated influenza vaccine. One entry per CDR3 protein, called by TCRdb with MiXCR from the RT-PCR reads. Of around 320,000 distinct CDR3 sequences in the sample, 22% were seen once. The specimen was PBMCs from blood, collected about 20 months after vaccination. These TCRs come from a man aged 50-75 years who received an inactivated influenza vaccine.

The chain employs TRBV20-1 and TRBJ2-5, with TRBD2 identical over 9 bases. With V trimmed by 1 base and J by 4 bases, 4 bases remained unmatched. The germline V gene has CDR1 DFQATT and CDR2 SNEGSKA (reference sequence). CDR3 size: 14 residues. CDR3 nucleotides: TGCAGTGCTAGAGTGCTAGCGGGGATAGAGACCCAGTACTTC. It yields the protein CSARVLAGIETQYF.

The CDR3 sequence is CASSLGDVIVYNEQFF. CDR3 sequence (DNA): TGTGCCAGCAGCTTAGGAGATGTAATAGTCTACAATGAGCAGTTCTTC. The rearrangement links TRBV7-2 to TRBJ2-1; D not resolved. Germline CDR1 is SGHTA and CDR2 is FQGNSA. Trimming took off 1 base at V and 3 bases at J, with 13 bases between the two ends. The CDR3 runs 16 residues.

V gene TRBV7-9 combines with J gene TRBJ1-6; D gene unclear. This CDR3 region has 16 residues. Germline CDR1 is SEHNR and CDR2 is FQNEAQ (reference sequence). V lost 5 bases and J lost 9, with 20 bases in between. The CDR3 nucleotides read TGTGCCAGCAGCACCGGCGGGCCCCTCGGAAGTTCACCCCTCCACTTT. Protein: CASSTGGPLGSSPLHF. Together with reference TRBV7-9 and TRBJ1-6, the CDR3 gives the full variable domain: DTGVSQNPRHKITKRGQNVTFRCDPISEHNRLYWYRQTLGQGPEFLTYFQNEAQLEKSRLLSDRFSAERPKGSFSTLEIQRTEQGDSAMYLCASSTGGPLGSSPLHFGNGTRLTVT.

This clonotype was seen a handful of times. This sequence joins TRBV27 and TRBJ2-7; tentative D call: TRBD1 (6 bases). Germline V CDR1 and CDR2: MNHEY, SMNVEV (reference sequence). Trimming left V 6 bases short and J 3 bases short, with 15 bases between. The CDR3 spans 14 residues. The CDR3 region has the DNA TGTGCCAGCAGCACCGGGACATACCTCTACGAGCAGTACTTC. This gives the protein CASSTGTYLYEQYF.

This chain uses TRBV4-2 with TRBJ1-6, with a possible D match to TRBD1 (5 bases). CDR1 is LGHNA, CDR2 YNFKEQ, per germline. The CDR3 runs 17 residues. V was cut by 0 bases and J by 0 bases, with 9 bases left in between. This CDR3 reads CASSQESGSSYNSPLHF. DNA of the CDR3: TGTGCCAGCAGCCAAGAATCAGGGAGCTCCTATAATTCACCCCTCCACTTT.

This clonotype was detected only a few times. This rearrangement joins TRBV7-9 to TRBJ1-2; the match to TRBD1 covers 8 bases. The CDR3 consists of 14 residues. Germline V gene lookup returns CDR1 SEHNR and CDR2 FQNEAQ (reference sequence). J lost 4 bases, V lost 3 bases, and 4 bases had no gene match. CDR3 sequence reads: CASSLTGDLYGYTF. The DNA of the CDR3 is TGTGCCAGCAGCTTGACAGGGGACCTCTATGGCTACACCTTC.

This clonotype has more than one count but fewer than ten. The chain employs TRBV21-1 and TRBJ1-1; TRBD1 is the table's D call, not checked against the DNA. TRBV21-1 is termed a pseudogene. This CDR3 has 17 amino acids. The CDR3 here is CASTLGGQGASNTEAFF. CDR3 DNA: TGTGCCAGCACCCTGGGGGGACAGGGGGCTTCGAACACTGAAGCTTTCTTT.

This clonotype was counted only a few times. The V call is TRBV5-1, the J call TRBJ1-6, with TRBD1 as a possible D gene (6 bases). The CDR3 sequence is 15 residues long. V gave up 4 bases and J gave up 6 bases, with 14 bases separating them. Germline CDR1 is SGHRS and CDR2 is YFSETQ. DNA of the CDR3: TGCGCCAGCAGCGCGGGGCGAGGGGGTAATTCACCCCTCCACTTT. Protein product: CASSAGRGGNSPLHF.

This clonotype was detected ten times or more. The V gene is TRBV6-5, the J gene TRBJ1-5; the match to TRBD1 covers 7 bases. Germline-derived CDR1 and CDR2 are MNHEY and SVGAGI. The CDR3 is 16 amino acids. J lost 6 bases, V lost 0 bases, and 8 bases had no gene match. The CDR3: CASSYSHTGEGQPQHF. CDR3 bases: TGTGCCAGCAGTTACTCTCACACAGGGGAAGGTCAGCCCCAGCATTTT.

This clonotype has at least ten counts. The rearrangement joins TRBV5-1 to TRBJ2-1; the match to TRBD2 covers 7 bases. V trimming: 0 bases; J trimming: 10 bases; junction bases outside the gene matches: 13. The CDR3 extends over 16 amino acids. In germline, CDR1 is SGHRS, CDR2 YFSETQ. DNA for the CDR3: TGCGCCAGCAGCTTGGTCGGGGGAGGGCGGGCAGAGGAGCAGTTCTTC. Protein sequence: CASSLVGGGRAEEQFF.

This clonotype has only one observation. This chain links TRBV28 with TRBJ2-3; D uncertain. CDR1 and CDR2 (germline): MDHEN, SYDVKM. The length of the CDR3 is 14 residues. V was trimmed by 6 bases and J by 0 bases, leaving 10 bases between them. CDR3 in DNA: TGTGCCAGCAGCTCAAAACAGAGCACAGATACGCAGTATTTT. The encoded protein is CASSSKQSTDTQYF.

At least ten counts were recorded for this clonotype. The V gene is TRBV15, the J gene TRBJ1-2; D perhaps matches TRBD1 (5 bases). V was pared by 0 bases and J by 2 bases, with 16 bases between. Germline V gene data show CDR1 as LNHNV and CDR2 as YYDKDF (reference sequence). The CDR3 length is 17 residues. The chain's CDR3 is CATSRDLVDSLNYGYTF. Here the CDR3 DNA reads TGTGCCACCAGCAGAGATCTGGTCGACAGCCTAAACTATGGCTACACCTTC.

The CDR3 DNA is TGCAGTGCTCCGAAACCCAGCACAGATACGCAGTATTTT. Protein sequence: CSAPKPSTDTQYF. The chain carries TRBV20-1 and TRBJ2-3; D remains ambiguous. The CDR3 consists of 13 residues. The germline V gene has CDR1 DFQATT and CDR2 SNEGSKA (reference sequence). V dropped 5 bases and J dropped 0 bases, with 9 bases sitting between them.

J is TRBJ2-5 and V is TRBV15, with 13 bases aligning to TRBD2. V gave up 3 bases and J gave up 3 bases; unmatched junction bases: 1. The CDR3 is 15 amino acids. Per germline, CDR1 LNHNV and CDR2 YYDKDF (reference sequence). CDR3 loop: CATSRGLAGKETQYF. CDR3 coding DNA: TGTGCCACCAGCAGGGGACTAGCGGGAAAAGAGACCCAGTACTTC.

There are a few counts of this clonotype. The chain couples TRBV9 to TRBJ2-3; 8 bases agree with TRBD2. This CDR3 has 16 residues. Trimming cost V 1 base and J 2 bases; bases outside gene matches: 6. Germline-derived CDR1 and CDR2 are SGDLS and YYNGEE. Here the CDR3 reads CASSVSSGSYTDTQYF. As DNA, the CDR3 is TGTGCCAGCAGCGTATCGAGCGGGAGCTACACAGATACGCAGTATTTT.

This clonotype was seen only a few times. The V call is TRBV9, the J call TRBJ2-7, with 8 bases aligning to TRBD1. This CDR3 comprises 14 residues. Per the germline V gene, CDR1 is SGDLS and CDR2 is YYNGEE. After removal of 2 bases from V and 0 bases from J, the junction contained 1 base not matched to a gene. The CDR3 nucleotides read TGTGCCAGCAGCGTGGGACAGGCCTCCTACGAGCAGTACTTC. Protein: CASSVGQASYEQYF.